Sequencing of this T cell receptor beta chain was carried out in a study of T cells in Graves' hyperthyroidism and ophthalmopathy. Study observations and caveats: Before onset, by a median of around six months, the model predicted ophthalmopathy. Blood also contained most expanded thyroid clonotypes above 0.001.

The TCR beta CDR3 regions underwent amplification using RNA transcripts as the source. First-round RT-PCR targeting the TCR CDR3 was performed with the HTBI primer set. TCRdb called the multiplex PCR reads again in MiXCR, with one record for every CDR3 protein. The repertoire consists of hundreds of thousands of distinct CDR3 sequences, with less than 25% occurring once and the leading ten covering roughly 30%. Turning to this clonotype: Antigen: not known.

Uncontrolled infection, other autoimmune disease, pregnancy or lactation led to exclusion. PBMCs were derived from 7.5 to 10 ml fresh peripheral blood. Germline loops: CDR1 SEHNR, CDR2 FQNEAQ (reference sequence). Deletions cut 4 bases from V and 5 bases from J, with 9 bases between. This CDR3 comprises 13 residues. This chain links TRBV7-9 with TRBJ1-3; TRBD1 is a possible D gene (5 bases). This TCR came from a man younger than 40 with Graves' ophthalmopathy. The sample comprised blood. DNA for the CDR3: TGTGCCAGCAGCTCGTGGGACCGAAACACCATATATTTT. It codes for CASSSWDRNTIYF.